Reported below is one TCR beta chain. This entry comes from a study of blood T cell repertoires in COVID-19. Looking at the study overall: The United States, Italy and Spain supplied acute and convalescent COVID-19 samples. Sources were T cells, B-cell-depleted T cells, or PBMCs; the material itself was cDNA or gDNA.

In the original analysis: Reference gene primer amplification yielded estimated nucleated cell counts. Sequencing used immunoSEQ multiplex PCR; TCRdb keeps in-frame clones, though not all of them. Clonal size and the V and J genes are those of that table, whereas D and trimming came from the DNA. Of 350,000 to 450,000 clones in the sample, 89% were seen once. Seattle cases were enrolled at active infection and followed longitudinally. In germline, CDR1 is DFQATT, CDR2 SNEGSKA (reference sequence). V lost 5 bases, J lost 1 base, and 11 bases stayed unmatched. The CDR3 contains 16 residues. V is TRBV20-1 and J is TRBJ1-5, with 7 bases fitting TRBD1. The sample taken for sequencing was peripheral blood. This TCR was sampled from a woman in her thirties or forties with COVID-19, enrolled during active disease. The CDR3 reads CSAGGTAWGSNQPQHF. The CDR3 bases are TGCAGTGCTGGTGGGACAGCCTGGGGGAGCAATCAGCCCCAGCATTTT.